The rows below give T cell receptor beta chains drawn from one sample of a study of identical twins. TCRdb fed the 5' RACE reads into MiXCR, producing one record per CDR3 protein. Counted here are just under 550,000 distinct CDR3 sequences, approximately 14% occurring once; the ten biggest clones make up roughly 0.44%. These data are also associated with another study on yellow fever vaccine responses in identical twins.

Specimen: CD4+ T cells sorted from blood. The receptor set was obtained from a woman aged 18-29 years in good health. Both conserved end residues are part of each CDR3. The D gene is left open where the match is weak. Only part of the rows carry a size: once, few, many, or a class if the clone is expanded.

d_call,v_call,cdr3_length,j_call,clone_size,cdr3_aa,cdr3_nt
NA,TRBV5-1,15,TRBJ2-1,few,CASSSERPSYNEQFF,TGCGCCAGCAGCTCGGAGCGGCCGTCCTACAATGAGCAGTTCTTC
NA,TRBV2,15,TRBJ2-1,few,CASRADRGLANEQFF,TGTGCCAGCAGGGCCGACAGGGGACTAGCCAATGAGCAGTTCTTC
NA,TRBV2,18,TRBJ2-5,NA,CASSEVSWDPSGGETQYF,TGTGCCAGCAGTGAAGTCTCATGGGACCCTTCGGGTGGGGAGACCCAGTACTTC
TRBD2,TRBV14,14,TRBJ2-7,few,CASSRAGGSWEQYF,TGTGCCAGCAGCAGAGCGGGAGGGTCTTGGGAGCAGTACTTC
NA,TRBV5-1,15,TRBJ2-5,few,CASSDSGRNQETQYF,TGCGCCAGCAGCGACTCCGGGAGAAACCAAGAGACCCAGTACTTC
NA,TRBV2,14,TRBJ2-7,NA,CASSEARQLGEQYF,TGTGCCAGCAGTGAAGCGCGACAGCTTGGTGAGCAGTACTTC
NA,TRBV2,15,TRBJ1-6,NA,CASPVVAGVSSPLHF,TGTGCCAGCCCCGTTGTAGCGGGCGTATCTTCACCCCTCCACTTT
NA,TRBV3-1,15,TRBJ2-7,few,CASSQTAWDSYEQYF,TGTGCCAGCAGCCAAACGGCCTGGGACTCCTACGAGCAGTACTTC
TRBD1,TRBV29-1,14,TRBJ2-5,many,CSVGGGTGSLSQYF,TGCAGCGTTGGGGGCGGGACAGGGTCTTTGTCCCAGTACTTC
TRBD2,TRBV11-2,14,TRBJ2-3,few,CASSPRGGRDTQYF,TGTGCCAGCAGCCCTCGCGGGGGTCGTGATACGCAGTATTTT
NA,TRBV5-1,14,TRBJ1-5,NA,CASSLEGHGQPQHF,TGCGCCAGCAGCTTGGAGGGACACGGGCAGCCCCAGCATTTT
NA,TRBV29-1,13,TRBJ2-7,NA,CSVGGEPYYEQYF,TGCAGCGTTGGAGGGGAGCCTTACTACGAGCAGTACTTC
NA,TRBV12-3/TRBV12-4,15,TRBJ1-1,few,CASSPYGGSNTEAFF,TGTGCCAGCAGTCCTTATGGGGGATCGAACACTGAAGCTTTCTTT
NA,TRBV12-3/TRBV12-4,13,TRBJ1-1,NA,CASSFRRNTEAFF,TGTGCCAGCAGTTTCCGACGGAACACTGAAGCTTTCTTT
NA,TRBV5-1,12,TRBJ2-5,NA,CASNRNKETQYF,TGCGCCAGTAACAGAAACAAAGAGACCCAGTACTTC
NA,TRBV12-3/TRBV12-4,13,TRBJ1-3,NA,CASSRPPGYTIYF,TGTGCCAGCAGCCGTCCTCCGGGATACACCATATATTTT
NA,TRBV12-3/TRBV12-4,16,TRBJ2-5,few,CASSGPTRGLQETQYF,TGTGCCAGCAGTGGCCCGACTCGGGGTTTACAAGAGACCCAGTACTTC
TRBD1,TRBV5-1,17,TRBJ2-1,NA,CASSILAGTEIYNEQFF,TGCGCCAGCAGCATACTTGCCGGGACAGAGATATACAATGAGCAGTTCTTC
TRBD2,TRBV7-2,16,TRBJ2-3,few,CASSLSAGISTDTQYF,TGTGCCAGCAGCTTATCAGCGGGGATTAGCACAGATACGCAGTATTTT
NA,TRBV5-5,16,TRBJ2-1,few,CASSEQSKSSYNEQFF,TGTGCCAGCAGCGAACAGTCAAAGAGCTCCTACAATGAGCAGTTCTTC
NA,TRBV9,15,TRBJ1-1,few,CASSVVGRANTEAFF,TGTGCCAGCAGCGTAGTTGGCAGGGCGAACACTGAAGCTTTCTTT
NA,TRBV12-3/TRBV12-4,13,TRBJ1-2,few,CASRGDSNYGYTF,TGTGCCAGCAGAGGAGACAGTAACTATGGCTACACCTTC
TRBD1,TRBV25-1,17,TRBJ2-6,NA,CASSEQGVSSGANVLTF,TGTGCCAGCAGTGAGCAGGGGGTAAGCTCTGGGGCCAACGTCCTGACTTTC
NA,TRBV5-1,13,TRBJ2-1,once,CASSFDSLYEQFF,TGCGCCAGCAGCTTTGATAGTTTATATGAGCAGTTCTTC
NA,TRBV20-1,12,TRBJ1-2,NA,CSAKEGIYGYTF,TGCAGTGCTAAAGAGGGTATCTATGGCTACACCTTC
NA,TRBV9,14,TRBJ2-3,few,CASSPRLQADTQYF,TGTGCCAGCAGCCCCCGACTTCAGGCAGATACGCAGTATTTT
TRBD1,TRBV20-1,14,TRBJ1-5,few,CSARLQGAGQPQHF,TGCAGTGCTAGACTCCAGGGGGCAGGTCAGCCCCAGCATTTT
TRBD2,TRBV20-1,14,TRBJ2-1,NA,CSAESGLAENEQFF,TGCAGTGCTGAATCGGGTCTAGCGGAGAATGAGCAGTTCTTC
NA,TRBV12-3/TRBV12-4,12,TRBJ2-1,many,CASSLTGNEQFF,TGTGCCAGCAGTTTAACCGGAAATGAGCAGTTCTTC
TRBD2,TRBV20-1,15,TRBJ2-3,few,CSARSPSGGADTQYF,TGCAGTGCTAGATCCCCTAGCGGGGGGGCAGATACGCAGTATTTT
NA,TRBV7-9,17,TRBJ1-1,few,CASSLARSQAMNTEAFF,TGTGCCAGCAGCTTAGCGCGGTCCCAGGCCATGAACACTGAAGCTTTCTTT
NA,TRBV5-5,16,TRBJ2-4,NA,CASSLTDSRAKNIQYF,TGTGCCAGCAGCTTGACGGACAGTAGGGCCAAAAACATTCAGTACTTC
NA,TRBV12-3/TRBV12-4,15,TRBJ2-3,NA,CASTPMGAGTDTQYF,TGTGCCAGCACCCCCATGGGAGCGGGCACAGATACGCAGTATTTT
NA,TRBV9,15,TRBJ1-5,few,CASSGGAMSNQPQHF,TGTGCCAGCAGCGGGGGGGCAATGAGCAATCAGCCCCAGCATTTT
TRBD1,TRBV4-1,17,TRBJ2-2,NA,CASSQWGQGPNTGELFF,TGCGCCAGCAGTCAGTGGGGACAGGGCCCGAACACCGGGGAGCTGTTTTTT
TRBD1,TRBV5-1,14,TRBJ1-1,NA,CASSLGQVRAEAFF,TGCGCCAGCAGCCTGGGACAGGTTAGGGCTGAAGCTTTCTTT
TRBD2,TRBV11-2,14,TRBJ2-7,few,CASRRLADPYEQYF,TGTGCCAGCAGGAGACTAGCAGACCCCTACGAGCAGTACTTC
NA,TRBV7-9,14,TRBJ1-2,few,CASSLWTANYGYTF,TGTGCCAGCAGCTTATGGACAGCTAACTATGGCTACACCTTC
TRBD2,TRBV9,16,TRBJ2-1,NA,CASSVVSSGGAVEQFF,TGTGCCAGCAGCGTAGTGAGTAGCGGGGGGGCGGTTGAGCAGTTCTTC
NA,TRBV11-1,17,TRBJ2-3,NA,CASSLIAAVGSTDTQYF,TGTGCCAGCAGCTTAATCGCGGCGGTTGGTAGCACAGATACGCAGTATTTT
TRBD2,TRBV6-1,17,TRBJ2-2,NA,CASSREGTGLNTGELFF,TGTGCCAGCAGTCGGGAGGGCACAGGGCTCAACACCGGGGAGCTGTTTTTT
TRBD1,TRBV27,15,TRBJ1-2,NA,CASSFIQGGGGGYTF,TGTGCCAGCAGTTTCATACAGGGGGGCGGGGGAGGCTACACCTTC
TRBD1,TRBV6-1,16,TRBJ1-5,NA,CASSGLGQGGNQPQHF,TGTGCCAGCAGTGGCCTCGGACAGGGAGGGAATCAGCCCCAGCATTTT
TRBD2,TRBV9,16,TRBJ2-3,few,CASSQRTSGNTDTQYF,TGTGCCAGCAGCCAACGGACTAGCGGGAATACAGATACGCAGTATTTT
NA,TRBV10-3,13,TRBJ2-7,few,CALRVGTSYEQYF,TGTGCCCTGCGGGTGGGGACCTCCTACGAGCAGTACTTC
TRBD1,TRBV29-1,13,TRBJ2-7,few,CSVVSGQEHEQYF,TGCAGCGTTGTATCGGGACAGGAGCACGAGCAGTACTTC
NA,TRBV5-1,16,TRBJ1-5,few,CASSVDSMNSNQPQHF,TGCGCCAGCAGCGTAGACAGCATGAATAGCAATCAGCCCCAGCATTTT
TRBD2,TRBV10-3,14,TRBJ2-7,many,CAISRTSGTGEQYF,TGTGCCATCAGCCGAACTAGCGGTACTGGGGAGCAGTACTTC
NA,TRBV12-3/TRBV12-4,11,TRBJ1-2,many,CASSPGLGYTF,TGTGCCAGCAGCCCAGGGCTGGGCTACACCTTC
NA,TRBV9,15,TRBJ1-1,few,CASSVGVQGNTEAFF,TGTGCCAGCAGCGTAGGTGTACAGGGGAACACTGAAGCTTTCTTT
TRBD1,TRBV11-2,15,TRBJ2-1,NA,CASSLLTGGKDEQFF,TGTGCCAGCAGCTTATTAACAGGGGGCAAGGATGAGCAGTTCTTC
NA,TRBV20-1,15,TRBJ1-1,many,CSARDMGGSDTEAFF,TGCAGTGCTAGAGATATGGGGGGGTCGGACACTGAAGCTTTCTTT